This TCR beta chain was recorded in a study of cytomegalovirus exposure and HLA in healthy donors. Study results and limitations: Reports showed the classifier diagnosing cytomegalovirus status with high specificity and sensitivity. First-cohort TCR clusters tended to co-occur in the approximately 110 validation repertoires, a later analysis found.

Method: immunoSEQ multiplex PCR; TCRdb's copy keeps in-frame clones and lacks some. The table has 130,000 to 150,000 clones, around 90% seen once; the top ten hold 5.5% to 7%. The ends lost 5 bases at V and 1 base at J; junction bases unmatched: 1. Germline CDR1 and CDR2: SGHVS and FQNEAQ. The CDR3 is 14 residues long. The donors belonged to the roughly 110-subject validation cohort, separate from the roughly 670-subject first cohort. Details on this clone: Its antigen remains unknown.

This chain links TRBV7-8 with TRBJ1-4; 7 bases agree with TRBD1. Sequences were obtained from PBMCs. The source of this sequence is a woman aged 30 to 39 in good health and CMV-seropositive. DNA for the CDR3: TGTGCCAGCAGCCCAGGGGGAACTAATGAAAAACTGTTTTTT. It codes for CASSPGGTNEKLFF.